The source of this T cell receptor (beta chain) is a study of tumor and adjacent non-tumor tissue in lung cancer. In the study overall: Patients were aged roughly 30 to 76, 10 men and about five women, stage I to III.

Study results and limitations: Significantly higher TCR diversity was found in tumor than normal lung.

A modified ARM-PCR protocol with three rounds of nested PCR amplified TCRbeta. TCRdb passed the multiplex PCR reads through MiXCR, listing each CDR3 protein once. Altogether 40,000 or so distinct CDR3 sequences are present, roughly 66% being singletons, with the ten largest covering about 50%. The CDR3 has 15 residues. V lost 5 bases and J lost 2; bases outside the gene matches: 7. CDR1 LNHDA and CDR2 SQIVND come from the germline V gene (reference sequence). This sample's RNA came from whole unsorted tissue. Distant lung tissue was collected more than 3 cm away from the tumor edge. This clonotype was detected once. Antigen unknown.

Specimen: distant non-tumor lung tissue. This chain connects TRBV19 to TRBJ2-7, with 9 bases aligning to TRBD1. This clonotype was obtained from a man aged 45-65 years with non-small cell lung cancer. The CDR3 DNA reads as TGTGCCAGTAGTCCCTCGGGGACAGGGACCTACGAGCAGTACTTC. Translating it yields CASSPSGTGTYEQYF.